This T cell receptor beta chain was profiled in a study of technical replicates of blood from several donors (dated by TCRdb to the late 2010s). Concerning this clone itself: The antigen it binds to is not known. No base qualities exist here, and no much larger clone lies one base off it.

The library was built by means of the immunoSEQ multiplex PCR assay. TCRdb took this table from immuneACCESS and kept in-frame rearrangements with V and J called. Such tables lack part of the clones; where checked against another copy, unresolved V genes explain under half of the gap, and the rest is unexplained. The sample yields over 25,000 clones; around 90% were counted once. The ten largest account for 4.1% of the sample. This TCR was sampled from a human donor in good health. Some clones in this sample may be carry-over from other donors' samples. The material sequenced was PBMCs.

CDR3 reads: CASSSSTSDQPQHF. The nucleotides are TGTGCCAGCAGCTCCTCGACATCGGATCAGCCCCAGCATTTT. The receptor chain draws on TRBV7-8 and TRBJ1-5; the D segment cannot be called with confidence. The CDR3 sequence holds 14 residues, the cysteine and phenylalanine included. The kept DNA is CDR3 alone, 42 bases in frame from the first base. The germline V gene supplies CDR1 SGHVS and CDR2 FQNEAQ. Cut back by 4 bases and 5 bases, the V and J ends lie 12 bases apart.